This T cell receptor (beta chain) was sequenced during a study of early T cells in non-severe SARS-CoV-2 infection. Attached unique molecular identifiers marked individual cDNA molecules. From the 5' RACE reads, TCRdb called clonotypes with MiXCR, one entry per CDR3 protein. The sample consists of around 40,000 distinct CDR3 sequences, approximately 10% of them appearing once. With 6 bases removed from V and 5 bases from J, the gap between germline ends came to 17 bases. CDR3 size: 14 residues. The TCR comes from an adult who was a healthcare worker with PCR-confirmed SARS-CoV-2 infection or an uninfected control (not recorded which). The specimen sequenced was whole blood. The rearrangement joins TRBV12-3 or TRBV12-4 to TRBJ2-7; possibly TRBD1 for D (6 bases). CDR3 protein: CASSSLTGLNEQYF. The CDR3 DNA reads as TGTGCCAGCAGCTCCCTGACAGGTTTGAACGAGCAGTACTTC.